Shown below are 31 T cell receptor beta chains from a single sample sequenced in a study of blood T cell repertoires in COVID-19. Assay used: immunoSEQ multiplex PCR; TCRdb lists only in-frame clones, some missing. This table holds around 97,000 clones, approximately 84% found once. The material sequenced was peripheral blood. The receptors here all came from a man aged 65 to 85 with acute or convalescent COVID-19.

V is TRBV27 and J is TRBJ2-7; TRBD2 matches 10 bases. After removal of 5 bases from V and 4 bases from J, the junction contained 5 bases not matched to a gene. CDR1 and CDR2 from the germline V gene are MNHEY and SMNVEV (reference sequence). The CDR3 totals 14 residues. CDR3 DNA sequence: TGTGCCAGCAGTGCGCTAGCGGGAGTATACGAGCAGTACTTC. Amino acids: CASSALAGVYEQYF.

The chain employs TRBV5-1 and TRBJ2-1; D may be TRBD1 (6 bases). V was shortened by 6 bases and J by 9 bases, with 25 bases between the two germline ends. The length of the CDR3 is 16 residues. Germline-derived CDR1 and CDR2 are SGHRS and YFSETQ. The CDR3 nucleotides read TGCGCCAGCAAAAGAGAGGGACAAGTATTTGATGGTGAGCAGTTCTTC. Translated, it gives CASKREGQVFDGEQFF.

The rearrangement uses TRBV10-2 and TRBJ1-1; no reliable D call. V was pared by 4 bases and J by 11 bases, with 20 bases between. The CDR3 loop spans 14 amino acids. Per germline, CDR1 WSHSY and CDR2 SAAADI. The CDR3 sequence is CASSGVYLAAEAFF. In DNA form, the CDR3 reads TGCGCCAGCAGTGGAGTCTATTTGGCGGCGGAGGCTTTCTTT.

This clone was counted a few times. In the same sample, other DNA sequences code for this CDR3. The J gene is TRBJ2-1, the V gene TRBV18; possibly TRBD2 for D (6 bases). CDR1 KGHSH and CDR2 LQKENI come from the germline V gene. Trimming left V 3 bases short and J 1 base short, with 10 bases between. The CDR3 length is 15 residues. CDR3 in DNA: TGTGCCAGCTCACCCGGCGGGGCATCCTACAATGAGCAGTTCTTC. Its translation is CASSPGGASYNEQFF.

The chain has TRBV6-5 and TRBJ1-5; 10 bases match TRBD1. The CDR3 sequence is 16 residues long. After removal of 0 bases from V and 7 bases from J, the junction contained 6 bases not matched to a gene. In germline, CDR1 is MNHEY, CDR2 SVGAGI. CDR3 coding DNA: TGTGCCAGCAGTTACTCCAGGACAGGGGGTGGGCAGCCCCAGCATTTT. Encoded protein: CASSYSRTGGGQPQHF.

The chain recombines TRBV4-1 with TRBJ2-2; D perhaps matches TRBD2 (5 bases). The germline V gene encodes CDR1 MGHRA and CDR2 YSYEKL. Deletions cut 1 base from V and 0 bases from J, with 15 bases between. The CDR3 extends over 18 amino acids. The CDR3 sequence: CASSQGIVGLSNTGELFF. CDR3 bases: TGCGCCAGCAGCCAAGGAATCGTCGGACTTTCGAACACCGGGGAGCTGTTTTTT.

V is TRBV3-1 (or the pseudogene TRBV3-2) and J is TRBJ2-1; 7 bases are shared with TRBD2. This CDR3 has 17 amino acids. Germline V lookup: CDR1 LGHDT, CDR2 YNNKEL (reference sequence). The V segment lost 0 bases and the J segment 1 base; nucleotides outside the gene matches: 6. The CDR3 nucleotides read TGTGCCAGCAGCCAAGAGAGACTAGCCGGGTCCTACAATGAGCAGTTCTTC. It encodes CASSQERLAGSYNEQFF.

The table lists this clone with a count of one. This chain uses TRBV6-5 with TRBJ1-5; D perhaps matches TRBD1 (5 bases). In germline, CDR1 is MNHEY, CDR2 SVGAGI. The CDR3 length is 12 residues. Trimming removed 6 bases at V and 9 bases at J, with 12 bases between. The CDR3 nucleotides are TGTGCCAGCAGGACAGTTCAATGGCCCCAGCATTTT. Its translation is CASRTVQWPQHF.

The genes are TRBV30 and TRBJ2-2, with D possibly matching TRBD2 (5 bases). CDR1 GTSNPN and CDR2 SVGIG come from the germline V gene (reference sequence). V was cut by 4 bases and J by 0 bases, with 12 bases left in between. The CDR3 sequence is 15 residues long. CDR3 in DNA: TGTGCCTGGAAGTTCCCGGGAACGAACACCGGGGAGCTGTTTTTT. The encoded protein is CAWKFPGTNTGELFF.

The chain employs TRBV4-1 and TRBJ1-2; 8 bases fit TRBD1. Germline CDR1 MGHRA, CDR2 YSYEKL. The CDR3 sequence is 15 residues long. With 5 bases clipped from V and 6 bases from J, the junction kept 11 bases outside the gene matches. DNA for the CDR3: TGCGCCAGCAGCTTAACGCCGGGACAGGAGGATGGCTACACCTTC. Its protein product is CASSLTPGQEDGYTF.

DNA of the CDR3: TGTGCCATCAGTGAGTTGTCCAGGAAAGAGACCCAGTACTTC. Its translation is CAISELSRKETQYF. This sequence joins TRBV10-3 and TRBJ2-5; D unresolved. The CDR3 loop spans 14 amino acids. The germline V gene has CDR1 ENHRY and CDR2 SYGVKD. V lost 1 base and J lost 3, with 9 bases in between.

The chain carries TRBV18 and TRBJ1-3, with 10 bases matching TRBD1. CDR3 length: 16 amino acids. CDR1 and CDR2 (germline): KGHSH, LQKENI. The V gene end was trimmed by 0 bases and the J gene end by 7 bases; junction bases not matched to a gene: 6. The CDR3 DNA sequence: TGTGCCAGCTCACCACCGGGGGACAGGGGATCCAACACCATATATTTT. It is translated as CASSPPGDRGSNTIYF.

This sequence joins TRBV7-8 and TRBJ1-1; TRBD1 aligns across 9 bases. The CDR3 consists of 13 residues. V shed 5 bases and J 11 bases; nucleotides not matched to a gene: 9. CDR1 and CDR2 from the germline V gene are SGHVS and FQNEAQ. The CDR3 sequence is CASSPRTGVRAFF. As DNA, the CDR3 is TGTGCCAGCAGCCCCCGGACAGGGGTGCGGGCTTTCTTT.

V gene TRBV5-4 combines with J gene TRBJ2-3, with 9 bases lining up with TRBD1. The V gene end was trimmed by 0 bases and the J gene end by 3 bases; junction bases not matched to a gene: 2. This CDR3 spans 15 amino acids. Germline CDR1 is SGHNT and CDR2 is YYREEE (reference sequence). The chain's CDR3 is CASSLGTGVTDTQYF. CDR3 DNA sequence: TGTGCCAGCAGCTTGGGGACAGGGGTGACAGATACGCAGTATTTT.

The rearrangement uses TRBV18 and TRBJ2-3; no reliable D call. There are 11 residues in the CDR3. The V end lost 8 bases, the J end lost 2 bases, and 5 bases lay between the germline ends. The germline gives CDR1 KGHSH, CDR2 LQKENI. CDR3 nucleotide sequence: TGTGCCAGCGCCTACACAGATACGCAGTATTTT. Its protein is CASAYTDTQYF. The full variable domain, in which reference TRBV18 and TRBJ2-3 provide the parts outside the CDR3, is NAGVMQNPRHLVRRRGQEARLRCSPMKGHSHVYWYRQLPEEGLKFMVYLQKENIIDESGMPKERFSAEFPKEGPSILRIQQVVRGDSAAYFCASAYTDTQYFGPGTRLTVL.

For the CDR3, the DNA is TGTGCCAGCAGTCAACCGACAGGGCGGGAGACCCAGTACTTC. This gives the protein CASSQPTGRETQYF. The rearrangement links TRBV25-1 to TRBJ2-5; 7 bases are shared with TRBD1. The CDR3 is 14 residues long. V trimming: 5 bases; J trimming: 5 bases; junction bases outside the gene matches: 8. Germline V gene data show CDR1 as MGHDK and CDR2 as SYGVNS. Looking up the rest from reference TRBV25-1 and TRBJ2-5 gives the full variable domain: EADIYQTPRYLVIGTGKKITLECSQTMGHDKMYWYQQDPGMELHLIHYSYGVNSTEKGDLSSESTVSRIRTEHFPLTLESARPSHTSQYLCASSQPTGRETQYFGPGTRLLVL.

This rearrangement joins TRBV19 to TRBJ1-5; 9 bases map to TRBD1. The germline CDR1 and CDR2 sequences are LNHDA and SQIVND (reference sequence). V was pared by 3 bases and J by 4 bases, with 4 bases of the junction left unmatched. The CDR3 length is 15 residues. CDR3 sequence: CASSMRGQGNQPQHF. The CDR3 DNA follows: TGTGCCAGTAGTATGCGGGGACAGGGTAATCAGCCCCAGCATTTT.

The rearrangement joins TRBV30 to TRBJ1-5, with 7 bases identical to TRBD1. This CDR3 has 13 amino acids. V lost 4 bases to trimming and J lost 2 bases; unmatched junction nucleotides: 2. Germline V gene data show CDR1 as GTSNPN and CDR2 as SVGIG (reference sequence). CDR3 coding DNA: TGTGCCTGGAACAGGGGCGGCAATCAGCCCCAGCATTTT. This encodes CAWNRGGNQPQHF.

The V and J genes are TRBV6-5 and TRBJ1-2; 8 nucleotides match TRBD1. V lost 0 bases to trimming and J lost 7 bases; unmatched junction nucleotides: 10. This CDR3 has 16 amino acids. Germline values: CDR1 MNHEY, CDR2 SVGAGI. CDR3 in amino acids: CASSYSTTDRAGGYTF. The CDR3 nucleotides read TGTGCCAGCAGTTACTCGACAACGGACAGGGCGGGTGGCTACACCTTC.

The rearrangement links TRBV7-8 to TRBJ2-3; the match to TRBD2 covers 10 bases. This CDR3 spans 16 amino acids. In germline, CDR1 is SGHVS, CDR2 FQNEAQ. V lost 4 bases to trimming and J lost 5 bases; unmatched junction nucleotides: 9. The CDR3 spells CASSSMSGGARDTQYF. The DNA for the CDR3 is TGTGCCAGCAGCTCGATGAGCGGGGGGGCTAGAGATACGCAGTATTTT.

The chain has TRBV5-5 and TRBJ1-1; a weak D match, TRBD1 (6 bases). CDR1 is SGHKS and CDR2 is YYEKEE in the germline V gene (reference sequence). V shed 2 bases and J shed 5 bases, with 13 bases lying between them. CDR3 length: 14 amino acids. Here the CDR3 reads CASSLQGELTEAFF. The CDR3 region has the DNA TGTGCCAGCAGCTTACAGGGAGAATTGACTGAAGCTTTCTTT.

This rearrangement joins TRBV19 to TRBJ2-3, with TRBD2 as a possible D gene (6 bases). V was pared by 6 bases and J by 1 base, with 20 bases between. This CDR3 contains 17 residues. Germline V lookup: CDR1 LNHDA, CDR2 SQIVND (reference sequence). CDR3 protein: CASRLRGLNLRTDTQYF. In DNA, the CDR3 is TGTGCCAGTAGATTGCGGGGATTAAACCTACGCACAGATACGCAGTATTTT.

The rearrangement joins TRBV20-1 to TRBJ1-1; D uncertain. The CDR3 spans 11 residues. Per germline, CDR1 DFQATT and CDR2 SNEGSKA (reference sequence). With 3 bases removed from V and 6 bases from J, the gap between germline ends came to 8 bases. CDR3 nucleotides: TGCAGTGCTAGGGAGGGCGCTGAAGCTTTCTTT. Encoded protein: CSAREGAEAFF.

The chain carries TRBV24-1 and TRBJ2-1; 9 nucleotides line up with TRBD2. This CDR3 comprises 15 residues. With 7 bases clipped from V and 7 bases from J, the junction kept 10 bases outside the gene matches. Germline loops: CDR1 KGHDR, CDR2 SFDVKD. The CDR3: CATRGGRAKENEQFF. CDR3 sequence (DNA): TGTGCCACCAGGGGCGGGAGGGCCAAGGAAAATGAGCAGTTCTTC.

The genes are TRBV29-1 and TRBJ2-1; D is possibly TRBD1 (5 bases). Germline V gene lookup returns CDR1 SQVTM and CDR2 ANQGSEA. There are 11 residues in the CDR3. Trimming stripped 4 bases from V and 10 bases from J, with 11 bases between. DNA for the CDR3: TGCAGCGTTGCTTGGGGCGGCGAGCAGTTCTTC. This sequence encodes CSVAWGGEQFF.

This clone has more than one count but fewer than ten. V gene TRBV28 combines with J gene TRBJ1-1; no definite D call. The CDR3 consists of 13 residues. Germline V gene data show CDR1 as MDHEN and CDR2 as SYDVKM. Between the trimmed V and J ends, which lost 5 bases and 1 base, there was a span of 8 bases. The CDR3 sequence: CASSVTSNTEAFF. For the CDR3, the DNA is TGTGCCAGCAGTGTAACATCGAACACTGAAGCTTTCTTT.

This chain joins TRBV5-4 and TRBJ1-4; perhaps TRBD1 as D (6 bases). Germline lookup yields CDR1 SGHNT and CDR2 YYREEE (reference sequence). V lost 1 base and J 4 bases, leaving 8 bases between the germline ends. This CDR3 comprises 14 residues. The CDR3 sequence is CASSLKQGNEKLFF. Written as DNA, the CDR3 is TGTGCCAGCAGCTTGAAACAGGGTAATGAAAAACTGTTTTTT. The whole variable domain, filled in from reference TRBV5-4 and TRBJ1-4, reads ETGVTQSPTHLIKTRGQQVTLRCSSQSGHNTVSWYQQALGQGPQFIFQYYREEENGRGNFPPRFSGLQFPNYSSELNVNALELDDSALYLCASSLKQGNEKLFFGSGTQLSVL.

V is TRBV6-2 or TRBV6-3 and J is TRBJ1-2, with 9 positions matching TRBD1. The germline gives CDR1 MNHEY, CDR2 SVGEGT. V lost 5 bases, J lost 4 bases, and 14 bases stayed unmatched. There are 17 residues in the CDR3. DNA for the CDR3: TGTGCCAGCAGTACCCCGTCTGCCCGGGACAGGGTCTATGGCTACACCTTC. Protein sequence: CASSTPSARDRVYGYTF.

This chain links TRBV18 with TRBJ1-5; tentative D call: TRBD1 (6 bases). The CDR3 has 15 residues. Germline CDR1 is KGHSH and CDR2 is LQKENI. V dropped 2 bases and J dropped 3 bases, with 11 bases sitting between them. This CDR3 reads CASSPSSGDNQPQHF. The CDR3 region has the DNA TGTGCCAGCTCACCATCATCAGGGGACAATCAGCCCCAGCATTTT. Full variable domain (remainder filled in from reference TRBV18 and TRBJ1-5): NAGVMQNPRHLVRRRGQEARLRCSPMKGHSHVYWYRQLPEEGLKFMVYLQKENIIDESGMPKERFSAEFPKEGPSILRIQQVVRGDSAAYFCASSPSSGDNQPQHFGDGTRLSIL.

This chain links TRBV11-2 with TRBJ1-6; 8 bases align to TRBD1. V lost 4 bases and J lost 9; bases outside the gene matches: 11. Germline CDR1 is SGHAT and CDR2 is FQNNGV. The CDR3 sequence is 16 residues long. For the CDR3, the DNA is TGTGCCAGCAGCTCCTCCCCTGGGACAGGAGGTTCACCCCTCCACTTT. Protein sequence: CASSSSPGTGGSPLHF.

The rearrangement joins TRBV9 to TRBJ1-1; D not resolved. Germline CDR1 is SGDLS and CDR2 is YYNGEE. This CDR3 contains 13 residues. The V gene lost 0 bases and the J gene lost 3 bases, with 6 bases spanning the gap. Here the CDR3 reads CASSVGQDTEAFF. Here the CDR3 DNA reads TGTGCCAGCAGCGTAGGGCAGGACACTGAAGCTTTCTTT.